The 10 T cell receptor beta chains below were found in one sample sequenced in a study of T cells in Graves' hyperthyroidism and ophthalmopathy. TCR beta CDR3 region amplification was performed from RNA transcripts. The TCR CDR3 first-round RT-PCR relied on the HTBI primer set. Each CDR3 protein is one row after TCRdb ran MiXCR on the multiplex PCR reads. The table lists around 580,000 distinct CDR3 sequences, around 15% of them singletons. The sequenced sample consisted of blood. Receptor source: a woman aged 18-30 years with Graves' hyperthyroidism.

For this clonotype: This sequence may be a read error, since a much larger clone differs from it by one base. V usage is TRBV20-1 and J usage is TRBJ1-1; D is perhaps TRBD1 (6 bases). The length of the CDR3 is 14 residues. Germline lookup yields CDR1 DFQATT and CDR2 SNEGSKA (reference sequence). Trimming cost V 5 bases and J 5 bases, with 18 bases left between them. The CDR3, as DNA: TGCAGTGCTGCCCCCGGCACAGGGAGGACTGAAGCTTTCTTT. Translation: CSAAPGTGRTEAFF.

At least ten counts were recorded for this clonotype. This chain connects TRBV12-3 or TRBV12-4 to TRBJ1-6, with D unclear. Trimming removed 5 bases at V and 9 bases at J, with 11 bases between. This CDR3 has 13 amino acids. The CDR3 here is CASSTRLASPLHF. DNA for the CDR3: TGTGCCAGCAGTACCCGTCTTGCTTCACCCCTCCACTTT.

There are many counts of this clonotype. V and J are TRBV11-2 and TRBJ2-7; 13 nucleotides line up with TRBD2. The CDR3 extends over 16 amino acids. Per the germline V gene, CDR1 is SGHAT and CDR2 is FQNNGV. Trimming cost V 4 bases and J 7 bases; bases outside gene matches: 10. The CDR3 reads CASSSPGLAGAGEQYF. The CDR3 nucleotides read TGTGCCAGCAGCTCGCCCGGACTAGCGGGAGCGGGAGAGCAGTACTTC.

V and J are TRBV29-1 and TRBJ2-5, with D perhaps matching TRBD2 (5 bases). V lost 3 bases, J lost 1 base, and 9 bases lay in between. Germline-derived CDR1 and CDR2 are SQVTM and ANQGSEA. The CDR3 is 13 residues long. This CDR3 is CSVDEGFQETQYF. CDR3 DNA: TGCAGCGTTGATGAGGGATTCCAAGAGACCCAGTACTTC.

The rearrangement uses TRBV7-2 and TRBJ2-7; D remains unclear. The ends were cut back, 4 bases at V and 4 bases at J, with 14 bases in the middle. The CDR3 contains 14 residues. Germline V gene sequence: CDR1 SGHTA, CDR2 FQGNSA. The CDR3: CASSSLKAPYEQYF. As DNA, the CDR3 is TGTGCCAGCAGCTCGTTAAAAGCACCGTACGAGCAGTACTTC.

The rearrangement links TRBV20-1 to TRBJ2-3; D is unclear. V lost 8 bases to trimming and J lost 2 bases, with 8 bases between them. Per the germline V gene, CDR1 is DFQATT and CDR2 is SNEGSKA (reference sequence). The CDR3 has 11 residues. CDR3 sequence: CSCRITDTQYF. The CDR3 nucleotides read TGCAGTTGTCGGATCACAGATACGCAGTATTTT.

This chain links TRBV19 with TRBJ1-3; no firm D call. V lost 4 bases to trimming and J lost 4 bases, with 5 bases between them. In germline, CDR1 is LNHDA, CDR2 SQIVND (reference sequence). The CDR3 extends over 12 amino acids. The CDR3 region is CASSRVGNTIYF. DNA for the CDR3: TGTGCCAGTAGTAGGGTGGGAAACACCATATATTTT.

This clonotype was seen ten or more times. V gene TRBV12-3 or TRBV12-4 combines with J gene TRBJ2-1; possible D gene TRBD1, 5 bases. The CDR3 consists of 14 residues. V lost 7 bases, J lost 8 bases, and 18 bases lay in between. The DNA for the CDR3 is TGTGCCAGCATCTCTGGTAGGGGAAGTGATGAGCAGTTCTTC. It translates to CASISGRGSDEQFF.

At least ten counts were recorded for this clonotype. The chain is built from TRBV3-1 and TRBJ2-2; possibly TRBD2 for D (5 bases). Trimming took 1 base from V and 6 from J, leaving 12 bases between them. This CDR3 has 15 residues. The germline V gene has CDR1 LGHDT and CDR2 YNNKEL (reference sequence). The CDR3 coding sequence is TGTGCCAGCAGCCAAGGGAGCGGTCTCGCCGGGGAGCTGTTTTTT. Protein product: CASSQGSGLAGELFF.

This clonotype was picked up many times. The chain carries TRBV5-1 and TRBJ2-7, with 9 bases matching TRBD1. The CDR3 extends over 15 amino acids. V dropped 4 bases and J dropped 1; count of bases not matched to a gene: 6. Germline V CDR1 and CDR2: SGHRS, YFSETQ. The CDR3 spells CASSPRQGVSYEQYF. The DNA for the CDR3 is TGCGCCAGCAGCCCAAGACAGGGGGTTTCCTACGAGCAGTACTTC.